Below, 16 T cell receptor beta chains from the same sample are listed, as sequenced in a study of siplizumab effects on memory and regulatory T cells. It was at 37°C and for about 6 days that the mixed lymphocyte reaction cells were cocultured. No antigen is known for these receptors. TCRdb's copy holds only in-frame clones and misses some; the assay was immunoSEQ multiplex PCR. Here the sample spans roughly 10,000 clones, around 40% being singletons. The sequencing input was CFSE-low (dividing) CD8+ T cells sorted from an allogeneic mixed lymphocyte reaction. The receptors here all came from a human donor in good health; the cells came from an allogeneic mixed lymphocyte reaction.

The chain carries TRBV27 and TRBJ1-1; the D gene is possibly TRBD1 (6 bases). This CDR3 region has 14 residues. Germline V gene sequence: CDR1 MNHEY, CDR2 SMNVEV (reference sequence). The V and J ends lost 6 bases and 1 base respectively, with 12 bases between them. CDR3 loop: CASRNRVENTEAFF. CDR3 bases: TGTGCCAGCAGGAACAGGGTGGAGAACACTGAAGCTTTCTTT.

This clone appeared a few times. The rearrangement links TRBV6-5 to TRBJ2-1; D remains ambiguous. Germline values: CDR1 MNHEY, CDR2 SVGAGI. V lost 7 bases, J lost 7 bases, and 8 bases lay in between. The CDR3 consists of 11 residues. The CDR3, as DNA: TGTGCCAGCACCTACGGGAATGAGCAGTTCTTC. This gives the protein CASTYGNEQFF.

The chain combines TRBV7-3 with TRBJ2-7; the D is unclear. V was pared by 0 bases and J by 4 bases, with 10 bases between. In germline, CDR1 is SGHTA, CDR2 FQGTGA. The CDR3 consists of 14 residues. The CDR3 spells CASSLTTASYEQYF. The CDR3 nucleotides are TGTGCCAGCAGCTTAACAACAGCTTCATACGAGCAGTACTTC. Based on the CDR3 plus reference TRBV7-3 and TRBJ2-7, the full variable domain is GAGVSQTPSNKVTEKGKYVELRCDPISGHTALYWYRQSLGQGPEFLIYFQGTGAADDSGLPNDRFFAVRPEGSVSTLKIQRTERGDSAVYLCASSLTTASYEQYFGPGTRLTVT.

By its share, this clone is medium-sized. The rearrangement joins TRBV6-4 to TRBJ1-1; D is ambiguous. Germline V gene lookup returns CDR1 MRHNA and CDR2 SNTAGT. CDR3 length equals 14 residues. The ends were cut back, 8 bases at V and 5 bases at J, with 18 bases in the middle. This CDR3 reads CASPTPGKRTEAFF. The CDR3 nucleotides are TGTGCCAGCCCTACCCCGGGAAAGAGGACTGAAGCTTTCTTT.

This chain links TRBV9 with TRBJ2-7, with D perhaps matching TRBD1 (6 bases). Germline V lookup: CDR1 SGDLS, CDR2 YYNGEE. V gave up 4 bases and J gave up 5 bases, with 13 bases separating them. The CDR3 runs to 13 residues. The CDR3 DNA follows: TGTGCCAGCAGCCAGTCGACAGGAGACGAGCAGTACTTC. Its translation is CASSQSTGDEQYF.

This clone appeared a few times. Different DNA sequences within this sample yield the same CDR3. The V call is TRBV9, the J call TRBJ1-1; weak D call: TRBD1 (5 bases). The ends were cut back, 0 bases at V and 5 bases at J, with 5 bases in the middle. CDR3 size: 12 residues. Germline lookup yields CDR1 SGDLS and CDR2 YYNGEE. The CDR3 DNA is TGTGCCAGCAGCGTAGAGGGGACTGAAGCTTTCTTT. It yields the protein CASSVEGTEAFF. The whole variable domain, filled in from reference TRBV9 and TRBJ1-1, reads DSGVTQTPKHLITATGQRVTLRCSPRSGDLSVYWYQQSLDQGLQFLIQYYNGEERAKGNILERFSAQQFPDLHSELNLSSLELGDSALYFCASSVEGTEAFFGQGTRLTVV.

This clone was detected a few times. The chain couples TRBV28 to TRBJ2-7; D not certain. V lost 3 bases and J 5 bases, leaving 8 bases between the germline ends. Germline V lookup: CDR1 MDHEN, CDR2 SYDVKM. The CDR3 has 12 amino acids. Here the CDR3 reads CASSLWPHEQYF. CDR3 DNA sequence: TGTGCCAGCAGTTTGTGGCCCCACGAGCAGTACTTC. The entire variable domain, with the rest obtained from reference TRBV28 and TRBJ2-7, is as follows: DVKVTQSSRYLVKRTGEKVFLECVQDMDHENMFWYRQDPGLGLRLIYFSYDVKMKEKGDIPEGYSVSREKKERFSLILESASTNQTSMYLCASSLWPHEQYFGPGTRLTVT.

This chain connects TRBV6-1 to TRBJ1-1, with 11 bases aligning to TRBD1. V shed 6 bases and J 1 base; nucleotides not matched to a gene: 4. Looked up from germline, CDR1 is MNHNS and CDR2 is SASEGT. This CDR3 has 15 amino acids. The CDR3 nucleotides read TGTGCCAGCAGCCGCGGACAGGGGGCGAACACTGAAGCTTTCTTT. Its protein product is CASSRGQGANTEAFF.

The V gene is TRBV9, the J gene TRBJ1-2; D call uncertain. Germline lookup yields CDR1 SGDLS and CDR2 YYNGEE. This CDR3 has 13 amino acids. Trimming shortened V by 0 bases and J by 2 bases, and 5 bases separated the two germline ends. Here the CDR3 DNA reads TGTGCCAGCAGCGTAGCGGGGAACTATGGCTACACCTTC. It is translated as CASSVAGNYGYTF.

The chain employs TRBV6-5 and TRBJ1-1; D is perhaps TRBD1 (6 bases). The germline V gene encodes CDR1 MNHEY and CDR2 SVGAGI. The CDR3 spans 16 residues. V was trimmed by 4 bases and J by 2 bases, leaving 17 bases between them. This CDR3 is CASSSEATGLNTEAFF. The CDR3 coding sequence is TGTGCCAGCAGTTCGGAAGCGACAGGCTTAAACACTGAAGCTTTCTTT.

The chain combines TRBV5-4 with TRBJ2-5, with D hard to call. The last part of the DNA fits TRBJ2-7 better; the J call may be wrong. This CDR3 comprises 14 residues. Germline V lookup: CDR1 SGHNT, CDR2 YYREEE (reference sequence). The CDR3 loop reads CASSLALSPYEQYF. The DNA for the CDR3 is TGTGCCAGCAGCTTGGCCCTAAGCCCCTACGAGCAGTACTTC.

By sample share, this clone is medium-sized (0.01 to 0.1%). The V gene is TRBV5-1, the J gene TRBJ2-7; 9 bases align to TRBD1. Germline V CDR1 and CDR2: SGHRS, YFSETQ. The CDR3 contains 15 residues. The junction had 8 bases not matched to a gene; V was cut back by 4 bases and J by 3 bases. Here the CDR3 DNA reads TGCGCCAGCAGCAGGGACAGGGAGGGTTACTACGAGCAGTACTTC. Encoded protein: CASSRDREGYYEQYF.

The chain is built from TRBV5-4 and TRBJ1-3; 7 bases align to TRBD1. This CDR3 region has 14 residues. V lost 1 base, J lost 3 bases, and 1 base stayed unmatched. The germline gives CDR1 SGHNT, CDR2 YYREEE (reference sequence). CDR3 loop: CASSLRDSGNTIYF. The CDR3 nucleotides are TGTGCCAGCAGCTTGAGGGACAGTGGAAACACCATATATTTT.

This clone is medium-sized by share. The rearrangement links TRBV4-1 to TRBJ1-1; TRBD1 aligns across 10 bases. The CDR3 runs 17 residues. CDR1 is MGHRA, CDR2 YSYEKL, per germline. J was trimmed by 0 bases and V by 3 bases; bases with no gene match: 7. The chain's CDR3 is CASSQMGQGIMNTEAFF. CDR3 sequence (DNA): TGCGCCAGCAGCCAGATGGGACAGGGGATTATGAACACTGAAGCTTTCTTT.

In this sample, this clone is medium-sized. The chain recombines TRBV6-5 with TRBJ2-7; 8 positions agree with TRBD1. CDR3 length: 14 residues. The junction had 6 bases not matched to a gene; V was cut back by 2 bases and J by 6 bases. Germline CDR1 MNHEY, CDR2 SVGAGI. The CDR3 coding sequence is TGTGCCAGCAGTTACACCGGGACAGGTATCGAGCAGTACTTC. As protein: CASSYTGTGIEQYF.

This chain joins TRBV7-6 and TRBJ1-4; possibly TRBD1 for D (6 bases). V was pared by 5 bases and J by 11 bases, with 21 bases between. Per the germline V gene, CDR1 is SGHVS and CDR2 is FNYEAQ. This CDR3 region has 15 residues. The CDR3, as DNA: TGTGCCAGCAGCGACCCGACCGCCGAGGGGGGGAAACTGTTTTTT. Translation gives CASSDPTAEGGKLFF.